This section outlines one T cell receptor (beta chain) sequence together with its context. Antigen: not known. CDR3 length: 16 residues. Germline trimming cut 5 bases from V and 3 bases from J; bases unmatched to any gene: 9. Germline V gene data show CDR1 as SGHTA and CDR2 as FQGNSA. Via MiXCR, TCRdb re-called the reads, giving one row per CDR3 protein. The sample has around 120,000 distinct CDR3 sequences; under 45% are singletons. This entry belongs to a study of T cell repertoires in cytomegalovirus infection. At the level of the study: HLA-B-restricted CMV epitopes that are well studied were used alongside recently identified HLA-C-restricted ones. Carrying CMV and the relevant HLA type showed in public TCR beta signatures. Study observations and caveats: Identification of carriers of CMV plus the relevant HLA was achieved through cumulative public TCR beta family frequency.

The sample was CD8+ T cells from cultured PBMCs, taken from culture after CMV antigen stimulation. The genes are TRBV7-2 and TRBJ2-1, with TRBD1 matching 8 bases. This clonotype was obtained from a human donor in good health (CMV status not recorded). Some clones in this sample may be carry-over from other donors' samples. The CDR3 reads CASSPESTGVYNEQFF. The CDR3 DNA is TGTGCCAGCAGCCCGGAATCGACAGGGGTCTACAATGAGCAGTTCTTC.